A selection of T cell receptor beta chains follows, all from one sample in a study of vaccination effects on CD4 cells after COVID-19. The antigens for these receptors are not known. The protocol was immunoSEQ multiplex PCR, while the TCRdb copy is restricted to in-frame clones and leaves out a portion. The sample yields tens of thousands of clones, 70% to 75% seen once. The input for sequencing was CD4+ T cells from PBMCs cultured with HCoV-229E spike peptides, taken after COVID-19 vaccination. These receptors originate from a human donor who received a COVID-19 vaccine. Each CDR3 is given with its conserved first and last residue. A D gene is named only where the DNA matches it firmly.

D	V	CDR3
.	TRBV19	CASRTRGGTYNEQFF
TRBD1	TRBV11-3	CASKQGAVTGELFF
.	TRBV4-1	CASSQDRVTQAFF
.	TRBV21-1	CASSQGGRACNQPQHF
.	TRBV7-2	CASSSAGINQPQHF
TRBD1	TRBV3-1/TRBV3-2	CASSQDVRGSEETQYF
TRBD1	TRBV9	CASSGETGVNTGELFF
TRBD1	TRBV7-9	CASSLPDRATEAFF
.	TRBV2	CASSPSGAPETQYF
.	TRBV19	CASRTQSTDTQYF
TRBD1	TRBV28	CASSFSTGAGNTIYF
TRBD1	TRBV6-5	CASSYGQGKYGYTF
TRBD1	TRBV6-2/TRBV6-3	CASSDDRGSLNYGYTF
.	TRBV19	CASIRGPGNTGELFF
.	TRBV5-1	CASRNLQGGEQFF
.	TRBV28	CASSLGKDTQYF
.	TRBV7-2	CASSLGTHNEQFF
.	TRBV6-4	CASSSGDYGYTF
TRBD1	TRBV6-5	CASSKQGAMNTEAFF
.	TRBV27	CASSLDRLAKNIQYF
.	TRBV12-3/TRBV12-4	CASSFGSNYGYTF
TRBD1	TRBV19	CASSAKMTGLPQPQHF
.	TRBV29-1	CSVSQGNIQYF
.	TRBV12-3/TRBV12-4	CASSPGYAEAFF
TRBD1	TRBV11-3	CASSLGEGTGSGNEQFF
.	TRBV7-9	CASSLSATNEKLFF
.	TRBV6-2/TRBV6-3	CASSRQGRGNQPQHF
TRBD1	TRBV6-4	CASRTGTGNGGYTF
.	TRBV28	CASSLLNTEAFF
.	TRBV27	CASRGRDASRFNYGYTF
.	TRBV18	CASSPGTEAFF
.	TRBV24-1	CATSDLSTDTQYF
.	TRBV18	CASSPPQRSAGKANEKLFF